Below are 18 T cell receptor beta chains sequenced from a single sample in a study of regulatory T cells in long-lasting Graves disease. Both iRepertoire HTBI primers and Arm-PCR of CDR3 regions were used to build the TCR beta libraries. A single record per CDR3 protein comes from TCRdb applying MiXCR to the multiplex PCR reads. The sample lists some 230,000 distinct CDR3 sequences; approximately 20% were seen once. Time point denoted: newly diagnosed GD, antithyroid drugs for less than 3 months. PBMC RNA served as the TCR library source. This material consisted of peripheral blood mononuclear cells (PBMCs), taken at new diagnosis, from a patient treated with antithyroid drugs. Every receptor here comes from a female donor with Graves disease.

V and J are TRBV30 and TRBJ1-6, with 7 bases aligning to TRBD1. The CDR3 totals 14 residues. The V and J ends lost 1 base and 4 bases, in that order; junction bases with no gene match: 1. Germline CDR1 GTSNPN, CDR2 SVGIG (reference sequence). This CDR3 is CAWSGGQYNSPLHF. In nucleotides, the CDR3 is TGTGCCTGGAGTGGGGGACAGTATAATTCACCCCTCCACTTT.

Regarding this clonotype: It differs at one base from a far larger clone, so likely a read error. The V gene is TRBV12-3 or TRBV12-4, the J gene TRBJ1-1, with a tentative D call TRBD1 (5 bases). Trimming removed 5 bases at V and 3 bases at J, with 13 bases between. CDR3 length: 14 amino acids. The CDR3 DNA reads as TGTGCCAGCAGTGTGACAGAGTTTGACACTGAAGCTTTCTTT. Translated, it gives CASSVTEFDTEAFF.

Only a few counts were recorded for this clonotype. V usage is TRBV9 and J usage is TRBJ2-7; 9 positions match TRBD1. V dropped 4 bases and J dropped 6; count of bases not matched to a gene: 11. This CDR3 contains 15 residues. Germline CDR1 is SGDLS and CDR2 is YYNGEE. CDR3 DNA sequence: TGTGCCAGCAGCACAGCCGGGACAGGGAGGGTCGAGCAGTACTTC. Its translation: CASSTAGTGRVEQYF.

This clonotype was counted only a few times. V is TRBV7-8 and J is TRBJ2-1; 14 nucleotides agree with TRBD2. This CDR3 comprises 18 residues. V dropped 1 base and J dropped 4; count of bases not matched to a gene: 6. Germline-derived CDR1 and CDR2 are SGHVS and FQNEAQ. The CDR3 sequence is CASSLGGLAGVGYNEQFF. For the CDR3, the DNA is TGTGCCAGCAGCTTAGGGGGACTAGCGGGGGTGGGGTACAATGAGCAGTTCTTC.

This clonotype was observed a handful of times. The rearrangement uses TRBV20-1 and TRBJ2-7; no firm D call. Trimming removed 3 bases at V and 3 bases at J, with 15 bases between. CDR3 length equals 14 residues. Germline V gene data show CDR1 as DFQATT and CDR2 as SNEGSKA (reference sequence). The CDR3 sequence: CSASTPLQHYEQYF. The DNA of the CDR3 is TGCAGTGCTAGTACCCCCCTGCAGCACTACGAGCAGTACTTC.

Ten or more counts support this clonotype. The CDR3 DNA follows: TGTGCCAGCAGGGGAGAGGACAGGAACACCGGGGAGCTGTTTTTT. Encoded protein: CASRGEDRNTGELFF. V and J are TRBV12-3 or TRBV12-4 and TRBJ2-2; D may be TRBD1 (6 bases). CDR3 length: 15 amino acids. Trimming cost V 6 bases and J 1 base, with 12 bases left between them.

This clonotype was seen ten or more times. V usage is TRBV5-4 and J usage is TRBJ2-7; 8 bases match TRBD1. This CDR3 region has 13 residues. Per the germline V gene, CDR1 is SGHNT and CDR2 is YYREEE (reference sequence). The trim removed 4 bases at V and 7 bases at J, leaving 7 bases unmatched. The CDR3 loop reads CASSGTGREEQYF. Here the CDR3 DNA reads TGTGCCAGCAGCGGGACAGGCCGGGAGGAGCAGTACTTC.

This clonotype was recorded many times. The V and J genes are TRBV27 and TRBJ1-1; maybe TRBD1 (6 bases). This CDR3 has 17 residues. Trimming shortened V by 5 bases and J by 4 bases, and 23 bases separated the two germline ends. CDR1 is MNHEY and CDR2 is SMNVEV in the germline V gene (reference sequence). In DNA form, the CDR3 reads TGTGCCAGCAGTGGGGGGGGGGGCGTCCAATGGGTCACTGAAGCTTTCTTT. This codes for CASSGGGGVQWVTEAFF.

This clonotype was seen many times. As DNA, the CDR3 is TGTGCCAGCTCAAGGCTCCAGGGTGAAAAACTGTTTTTT. Translation gives CASSRLQGEKLFF. The rearrangement joins TRBV18 to TRBJ1-4; D is possibly TRBD1 (5 bases). V lost 5 bases and J 7 bases, leaving 11 bases between the germline ends. The CDR3 has 13 amino acids. Per germline, CDR1 KGHSH and CDR2 LQKENI.

This clonotype was detected many times. The CDR3: CASSRGPGFAQPQHF. The CDR3 DNA reads TGTGCCAGCAGCAGGGGGCCAGGGTTTGCTCAGCCCCAGCATTTT. This rearrangement joins TRBV5-5 to TRBJ1-5; TRBD1 aligns across 7 bases. Per the germline V gene, CDR1 is SGHKS and CDR2 is YYEKEE (reference sequence). The CDR3 length is 15 residues. J gave up 6 bases and V 4 bases, and 10 bases lay outside the gene matches. Full variable domain (outside the CDR3, taken from reference TRBV5-5 and TRBJ1-5): DAGVTQSPTHLIKTRGQQVTLRCSPISGHKSVSWYQQVLGQGPQFIFQYYEKEERGRGNFPDRFSARQFPNYSSELNVNALLLGDSALYLCASSRGPGFAQPQHFGDGTRLSIL.

This clonotype was observed a handful of times. DNA for the CDR3: TGTGCCAGCAGCCACCGTGGGTGGGACACTGAAGCTTTCTTT. Amino acid sequence: CASSHRGWDTEAFF. This chain connects TRBV14 to TRBJ1-1, with unresolved D. Trimming pared 3 bases from V and 3 bases from J, leaving 11 bases between. The CDR3 runs to 14 residues. From germline, CDR1 is SGHDN and CDR2 FVKESK.

There are many counts of this clonotype. This chain links TRBV10-3 with TRBJ1-1; no definite D call. CDR3 length: 13 residues. V lost 2 bases and J 7 bases, leaving 11 bases between the germline ends. CDR1 is ENHRY and CDR2 is SYGVKD in the germline V gene. The CDR3 region has the DNA TGTGCCATCAGTGAGGGGGATAATAGTGAAGCTTTCTTT. This translates into CAISEGDNSEAFF.

This clonotype showed up many times. The chain recombines TRBV29-1 with TRBJ2-3; D perhaps matches TRBD1 (6 bases). Germline loops: CDR1 SQVTM, CDR2 ANQGSEA. Trimming removed 5 bases from V and 0 bases from J, with 12 bases in between. The CDR3 spans 14 residues. Here the CDR3 reads CSVRRTASTDTQYF. The CDR3 DNA sequence: TGCAGCGTTAGACGGACAGCTAGCACAGATACGCAGTATTTT.

There are a few counts of this clonotype. This chain uses TRBV7-9 with TRBJ1-2, with 9 positions matching TRBD1. The junction had 8 bases not matched to a gene; V was cut back by 5 bases and J by 7 bases. CDR1 and CDR2 (germline): SEHNR, FQNEAQ (reference sequence). The CDR3 is 14 amino acids. CDR3 residues: CASSPGQGLRGYTF. CDR3 coding DNA: TGTGCCAGCAGCCCGGGACAGGGACTTCGTGGCTACACCTTC.

This clonotype was recorded at least ten times. This sequence joins TRBV20-1 and TRBJ2-3, with D possibly being TRBD1 or TRBD2 (5 bases each). The V end lost 0 bases, the J end lost 1 base, and 14 bases lay between the germline ends. The germline CDR1 and CDR2 sequences are DFQATT and SNEGSKA (reference sequence). This CDR3 contains 16 residues. The chain's CDR3 is CSARDLQGEGTDTQYF. The CDR3 nucleotides are TGCAGTGCTAGAGATTTGCAGGGAGAGGGCACAGATACGCAGTATTTT.

This clonotype was counted at least ten times. V gene TRBV7-2 combines with J gene TRBJ1-2; D is possibly TRBD1 (5 bases). The length of the CDR3 is 13 residues. V dropped 0 bases and J dropped 8 bases, with 10 bases sitting between them. Germline CDR1 reads SGHTA; CDR2 reads FQGNSA. DNA of the CDR3: TGTGCCAGCAGCTTAGCGTCGAAGGGGGGCTACACCTTC. It codes for CASSLASKGGYTF.

Ten or more counts support this clonotype. The CDR3 loop is CASTYTSMVQETQYF. DNA for the CDR3: TGTGCCAGCACGTACACTAGCATGGTTCAAGAGACCCAGTACTTC. The genes are TRBV2 and TRBJ2-5, with D maybe TRBD2 (6 bases). The CDR3 contains 15 residues. The germline V and J ends were trimmed by 7 bases and 2 bases, with 17 bases remaining between them. Germline-derived CDR1 and CDR2 are SNHLY and FYNNEI.

This clonotype was recorded many times. V gene TRBV19 combines with J gene TRBJ2-1, with 8 bases lining up with TRBD2. CDR1 LNHDA and CDR2 SQIVND come from the germline V gene (reference sequence). The length of the CDR3 is 13 residues. V lost 4 bases and J lost 9; bases outside the gene matches: 5. CDR3 DNA: TGTGCCAGTAGTAGGACTAGCCAGAGTGAGCAGTTCTTC. It yields the protein CASSRTSQSEQFF.